This T cell receptor (beta chain) appears in the sequencing data of a study of blood T cells in healthy people across ages. Study results and caveats: There were more naive CD4+ cells and higher diversity in long-lived donors than in aged donors.

With regard to this clonotype: No antigen is known for it.

Sample-barcoded 5' priming and a J-beta primer mix drove a second PCR of roughly 6 to 12 cycles. Every cDNA was tagged by a template-switch adaptor with 12 random nucleotides. Using its own MiXCR run on the 5' RACE reads, TCRdb lists one record per CDR3 protein. The sample lists hundreds of thousands of distinct CDR3 sequences, around 32% occurring once. The CDR3 is 13 residues long. Germline values: CDR1 SGHAT, CDR2 FQNNGV. V gave up 5 bases and J gave up 3 bases, with 10 bases separating them. The receptor's source is a woman over 75 in good health. V is TRBV11-2 and J is TRBJ2-5; no clear D gene. The sample was blood. The CDR3: CASSIRAEETQYF. The CDR3 DNA is TGTGCCAGCAGCATCCGGGCCGAAGAGACCCAGTACTTC. Using reference TRBV11-2 and TRBJ2-5 for the parts outside the CDR3, the full variable domain is EAGVAQSPRYKIIEKRQSVAFWCNPISGHATLYWYQQILGQGPKLLIQFQNNGVVDDSQLPKDRFSAERLKGVDSTLKIQPAKLEDSAVYLCASSIRAEETQYFGPGTRLLVL.